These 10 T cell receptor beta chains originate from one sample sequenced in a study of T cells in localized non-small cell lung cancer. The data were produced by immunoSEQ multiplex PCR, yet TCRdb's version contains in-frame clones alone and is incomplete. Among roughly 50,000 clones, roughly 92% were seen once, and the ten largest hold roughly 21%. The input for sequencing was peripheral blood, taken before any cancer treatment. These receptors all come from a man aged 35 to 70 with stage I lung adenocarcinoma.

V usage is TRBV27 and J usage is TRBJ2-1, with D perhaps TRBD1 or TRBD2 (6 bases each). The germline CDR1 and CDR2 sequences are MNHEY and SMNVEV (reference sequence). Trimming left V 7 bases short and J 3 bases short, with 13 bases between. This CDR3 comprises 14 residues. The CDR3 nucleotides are TGTGCCAGCAAAGGAAAGGGGGGCTACAATGAGCAGTTCTTC. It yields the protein CASKGKGGYNEQFF.

The CDR3 loop is CASSYTGGYEQYF. The CDR3 coding sequence is TGCGCCAGCAGCTATACGGGAGGCTACGAGCAGTACTTC. The V gene is TRBV5-1, the J gene TRBJ2-7; 7 bases agree with TRBD2. The V gene's germline CDR1 is SGHRS and CDR2 YFSETQ. J lost 3 bases, V lost 3 bases, and 3 bases had no gene match. This CDR3 region has 13 residues.

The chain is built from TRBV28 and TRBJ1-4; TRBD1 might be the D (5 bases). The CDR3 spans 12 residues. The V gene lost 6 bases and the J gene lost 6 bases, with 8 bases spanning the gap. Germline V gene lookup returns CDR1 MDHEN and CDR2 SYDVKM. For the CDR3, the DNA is TGTGCCAGCAGACAGGTTCATGAAAAACTGTTTTTT. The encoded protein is CASRQVHEKLFF.

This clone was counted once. The CDR3 loop reads CASSLSQGPGYGYTF. As DNA, the CDR3 is TGTGCCAGCAGTTTATCTCAGGGGCCCGGATATGGCTACACCTTC. The chain uses TRBV28 and TRBJ1-2; weak D call: TRBD1 (6 bases). The V end was cut by 1 base, the J end by 5 bases, with 14 bases between. Germline V lookup: CDR1 MDHEN, CDR2 SYDVKM. The CDR3 is 15 amino acids.

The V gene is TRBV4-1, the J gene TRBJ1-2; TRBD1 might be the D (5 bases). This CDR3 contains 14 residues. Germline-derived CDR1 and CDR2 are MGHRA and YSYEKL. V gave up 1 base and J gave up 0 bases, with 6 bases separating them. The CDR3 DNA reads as TGCGCCAGCAGCCAAGCAGGGCCTAACTATGGCTACACCTTC. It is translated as CASSQAGPNYGYTF.

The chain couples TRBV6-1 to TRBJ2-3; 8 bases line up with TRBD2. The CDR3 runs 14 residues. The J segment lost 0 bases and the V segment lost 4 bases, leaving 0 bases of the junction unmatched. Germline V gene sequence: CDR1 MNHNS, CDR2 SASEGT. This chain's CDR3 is CASSGTSSTDTQYF. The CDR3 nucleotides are TGTGCCAGCAGTGGGACTAGCAGCACAGATACGCAGTATTTT.

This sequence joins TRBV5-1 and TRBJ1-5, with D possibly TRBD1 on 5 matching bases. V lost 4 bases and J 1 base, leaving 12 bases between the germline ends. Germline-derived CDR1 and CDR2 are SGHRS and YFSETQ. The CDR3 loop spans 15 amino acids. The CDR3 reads CASSLGGTSNQPQHF. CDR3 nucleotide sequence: TGCGCCAGCAGCCTGGGGGGGACGAGCAATCAGCCCCAGCATTTT.

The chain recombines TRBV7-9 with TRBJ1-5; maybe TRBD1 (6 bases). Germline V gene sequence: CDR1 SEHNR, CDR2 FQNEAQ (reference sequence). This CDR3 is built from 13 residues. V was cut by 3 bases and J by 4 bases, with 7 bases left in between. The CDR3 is CASSFDRNQPQHF. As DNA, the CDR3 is TGTGCCAGCAGCTTTGACAGGAATCAGCCCCAGCATTTT.

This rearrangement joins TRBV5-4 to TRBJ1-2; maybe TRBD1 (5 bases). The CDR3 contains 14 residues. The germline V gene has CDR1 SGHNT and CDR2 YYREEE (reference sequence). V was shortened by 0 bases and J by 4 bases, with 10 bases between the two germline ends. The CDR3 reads CASSLGQTPYGYTF. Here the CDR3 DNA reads TGTGCCAGCAGCTTGGGACAGACACCCTATGGCTACACCTTC.

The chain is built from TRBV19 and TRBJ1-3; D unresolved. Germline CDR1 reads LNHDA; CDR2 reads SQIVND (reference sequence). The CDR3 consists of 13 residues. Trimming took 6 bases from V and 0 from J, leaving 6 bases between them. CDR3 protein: CASSEASGNTIYF. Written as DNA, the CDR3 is TGTGCCAGTAGCGAGGCCTCTGGAAACACCATATATTTT.